This T cell receptor beta chain was identified during a study of glioma-infiltrating T cells. A note on this clonotype: The antigen is not known.

Study-wide findings and caveats: Tissue and blood shared very few CDR3 sequences. Gliomas, especially low-grade, showed above-expected tissue-blood divergence; non-neoplastic patients showed below.

TCR alpha and beta CDR3 regions were amplified from RNA using iRepertoire nested multiplex PCR. TCRdb reanalysed the multiplex PCR reads using MiXCR and keeps one entry per CDR3 protein. The sample has about 140,000 distinct CDR3 sequences, roughly 43% seen once; the top ten hold 15% to 25%. Trimming stripped 6 bases from V and 1 base from J, with 13 bases between. This CDR3 region has 14 residues. The V call is TRBV12-3 or TRBV12-4, the J call TRBJ2-7, with D perhaps being TRBD1 or TRBD2 (5 bases each). Sequencing used glioma tissue, nonneoplastic brain tissue, or PBMCs (not recorded which). The source of this sequence is a human donor with low-grade glioma or glioblastoma, undergoing nonglioma brain surgery, or in good health (not recorded which). The CDR3 loop is CASRAGTASYEQYF. CDR3 bases: TGTGCCAGCAGGGCCGGGACGGCTTCCTACGAGCAGTACTTC.